This entry lists 20 T cell receptor beta chains sequenced from one sample in a study of cytomegalovirus exposure and HLA in healthy donors. The PCR was carried out with 60 Vbeta primers and 13 Jbeta primers. Some clones are missing from TCRdb's copy, which holds only in-frame ones; the method was immunoSEQ multiplex PCR. This table holds 55,000 to 80,000 clones, about 79% found once. Sequencing was carried out using PBMCs. These receptor sequences come from a man aged 55 to 70 in good health and CMV-seropositive.

The chain links TRBV9 to TRBJ2-1; 13 bases fit TRBD2. The CDR3 loop spans 16 amino acids. The germline V gene encodes CDR1 SGDLS and CDR2 YYNGEE. Trimming took 3 bases from V and 2 from J; bases not matched to a gene: 2. CDR3 DNA: TGTGCCAGCAGCGGACTAGCGGGAGGTCCCTACAATGAGCAGTTCTTC. Protein product: CASSGLAGGPYNEQFF.

This sequence joins TRBV11-1 and TRBJ2-3; no clear D. The CDR3 has 13 amino acids. V lost 4 bases to trimming and J lost 7 bases, with 12 bases between them. Germline V gene sequence: CDR1 SGHAT, CDR2 FQDESV (reference sequence). CDR3 sequence (DNA): TGTGCCAGCAGCTCTCCCACGGTAAATACGCAGTATTTT. It is translated as CASSSPTVNTQYF.

This clone was detected only once. The chain has TRBV7-2 and TRBJ1-2, with D possibly matching TRBD1 (5 bases). Trimming cost V 1 base and J 8 bases, with 11 bases left between them. This CDR3 region has 13 residues. Germline V gives CDR1 SGHTA, CDR2 FQGNSA. The CDR3 loop is CASSLEHAGGYTF. DNA of the CDR3: TGTGCCAGCAGCTTAGAGCACGCAGGGGGCTACACCTTC.

V and J are TRBV18 and TRBJ1-2; 12 nucleotides agree with TRBD1. CDR1 is KGHSH and CDR2 is LQKENI in the germline V gene. J gave up 2 bases and V 3 bases, and 7 bases lay outside the gene matches. The CDR3 loop spans 17 amino acids. CDR3 sequence reads: CASSPLGTGGENYGYTF. CDR3 nucleotide sequence: TGTGCCAGCTCACCTCTCGGGACAGGGGGCGAAAACTATGGCTACACCTTC.

This chain uses TRBV5-5 with TRBJ1-1; D perhaps matches TRBD1 (5 bases). Germline values: CDR1 SGHKS, CDR2 YYEKEE (reference sequence). The CDR3 extends over 14 amino acids. Trimming shortened V by 4 bases and J by 10 bases, and 20 bases separated the two germline ends. The CDR3 spells CASSIQEMEFGAFF. In DNA, the CDR3 is TGTGCCAGCAGCATACAGGAAATGGAGTTTGGAGCTTTCTTT.

This chain uses TRBV29-1 with TRBJ1-2; 7 positions agree with TRBD1. The CDR3 covers 12 residues. With 6 bases clipped from V and 4 bases from J, the junction kept 5 bases outside the gene matches. Germline V gene sequence: CDR1 SQVTM, CDR2 ANQGSEA. CDR3 residues: CSVHRGRYGYTF. Here the CDR3 DNA reads TGCAGCGTCCACAGGGGACGCTATGGCTACACCTTC.

This clone was observed a few times. The chain employs TRBV9 and TRBJ2-7; D is perhaps TRBD2 (6 bases). V was cut by 4 bases and J by 0 bases, with 14 bases left in between. Looked up from germline, CDR1 is SGDLS and CDR2 is YYNGEE. The CDR3 has 15 amino acids. This CDR3 reads CASSLERDFSYEQYF. The CDR3 coding sequence is TGTGCCAGCAGCCTCGAACGGGACTTCTCCTACGAGCAGTACTTC.

The chain links TRBV6-1 to TRBJ1-3, with D unclear. The V gene lost 3 bases and the J gene lost 0 bases, with 15 bases spanning the gap. This CDR3 is 17 amino acids long. Germline CDR1 and CDR2: MNHNS and SASEGT. CDR3 sequence: CASSEDLTTSSGNTIYF. CDR3 coding DNA: TGTGCCAGCAGTGAGGACTTGACAACAAGCTCTGGAAACACCATATATTTT.

The chain has TRBV6-5 and TRBJ2-7; D not resolved. The CDR3 has 15 residues. Between the trimmed V and J ends, which lost 0 bases and 2 bases, there was a span of 11 bases. Germline V gives CDR1 MNHEY, CDR2 SVGAGI. In DNA, the CDR3 is TGTGCCAGCAGTTACTCGACTCCCAGAACCTACGAGCAGTACTTC. As protein: CASSYSTPRTYEQYF.

The chain recombines TRBV5-5 with TRBJ1-4, with 9 bases that match TRBD1. The CDR3 consists of 17 residues. The V segment lost 6 bases and the J segment 0 bases; nucleotides outside the gene matches: 9. Germline CDR1 reads SGHKS; CDR2 reads YYEKEE (reference sequence). CDR3 bases: TGTGCCAGCAACCCCGGGACAGGGCATGCAACTAATGAAAAACTGTTTTTT. Translation: CASNPGTGHATNEKLFF. The variable domain in full, completed from reference TRBV5-5 and TRBJ1-4, reads DAGVTQSPTHLIKTRGQQVTLRCSPISGHKSVSWYQQVLGQGPQFIFQYYEKEERGRGNFPDRFSARQFPNYSSELNVNALLLGDSALYLCASNPGTGHATNEKLFFGSGTQLSVL.

This clone has only a few counts. This chain connects TRBV7-6 to TRBJ2-3; D gene uncertain. The V and J ends lost 1 base and 9 bases respectively, with 8 bases between them. The V gene's germline CDR1 is SGHVS and CDR2 FNYEAQ. There are 12 residues in the CDR3. CDR3 sequence (DNA): TGTGCCAGCAGCTTAGGAGAGTTGACGCAGTATTTT. The encoded protein is CASSLGELTQYF.

The rearrangement joins TRBV5-6 to TRBJ1-5; 7 bases align to TRBD1. The V gene end was trimmed by 4 bases and the J gene end by 6 bases; junction bases not matched to a gene: 7. There are 14 residues in the CDR3. Germline loops: CDR1 SGHDT, CDR2 YYEEEE. The CDR3 region has the DNA TGTGCCAGCAGCGGTGCCCAGGGGGTTCAGCCCCAGCATTTT. This sequence encodes CASSGAQGVQPQHF.

The chain recombines TRBV4-2 with TRBJ2-1; D unresolved. CDR3 size: 14 residues. Trimming removed 4 bases from V and 4 bases from J, with 11 bases in between. Per germline, CDR1 LGHNA and CDR2 YNFKEQ. CDR3 in amino acids: CASSLPERYNEQFF. CDR3 nucleotides: TGTGCCAGCAGCCTCCCTGAGAGGTACAATGAGCAGTTCTTC.

This chain uses TRBV29-1 with TRBJ1-2; D gene unclear. Trimming left V 3 bases short and J 0 bases short, with 2 bases between. Per germline, CDR1 SQVTM and CDR2 ANQGSEA. The CDR3 runs 11 residues. CDR3 in amino acids: CSVDTNYGYTF. The DNA of the CDR3 is TGCAGCGTTGACACTAACTATGGCTACACCTTC.

This clone was observed a few times. CDR3 DNA: TGTGCCAGCAAGGAAGGGACTATGGGTGAGCAGTTCTTC. It is translated as CASKEGTMGEQFF. The rearrangement uses TRBV6-1 and TRBJ2-1; 7 positions match TRBD2. With V trimmed by 7 bases and J by 9 bases, 9 bases remained unmatched. CDR3 length: 13 amino acids. Germline assignment: CDR1 MNHNS and CDR2 SASEGT.

The chain links TRBV5-4 to TRBJ2-5, with TRBD2 identical over 10 bases. Germline loops: CDR1 SGHNT, CDR2 YYREEE (reference sequence). The J segment lost 4 bases and the V segment lost 1 base, leaving 16 bases of the junction unmatched. This CDR3 is built from 19 residues. The CDR3 region is CASSLQHQFTIAGGETQYF. CDR3 DNA sequence: TGTGCCAGCAGCTTGCAACACCAATTTACGATAGCGGGAGGAGAGACCCAGTACTTC.

V gene TRBV7-9 combines with J gene TRBJ1-6; perhaps TRBD1 as D (5 bases). Trimming left V 4 bases short and J 9 bases short, with 10 bases between. Germline CDR1 and CDR2: SEHNR and FQNEAQ (reference sequence). The CDR3 extends over 13 amino acids. CDR3 nucleotide sequence: TGTGCCAGCAGCTCCGCAGGGTTTTCACCCCTCCACTTT. It codes for CASSSAGFSPLHF.

The chain couples TRBV11-2 to TRBJ2-2; 10 nucleotides line up with TRBD2. CDR1 and CDR2 (germline): SGHAT, FQNNGV. V gave up 0 bases and J gave up 4 bases; unmatched junction bases: 5. The CDR3 has 17 residues. In nucleotides, the CDR3 is TGTGCCAGCAGCTTAGAGGCGCTAGCGGGAGCCACCGGGGAGCTGTTTTTT. Amino acids: CASSLEALAGATGELFF.

The CDR3 region has the DNA TGTGCCAGCAGCCCGATAGATCAGCCCCAGCATTTT. This translates into CASSPIDQPQHF. The V and J genes are TRBV7-9 and TRBJ1-5; D unclear. The CDR3 runs 12 residues. Germline V gene lookup returns CDR1 SEHNR and CDR2 FQNEAQ (reference sequence). V lost 5 bases to trimming and J lost 5 bases, with 7 bases between them.

The V call is TRBV2, the J call TRBJ1-2; no firm D call. CDR3 length: 12 residues. V shed 8 bases and J shed 0 bases, with 7 bases lying between them. Germline CDR1 reads SNHLY; CDR2 reads FYNNEI. The CDR3, as DNA: TGTGCCAGCGCGGAAGCTAACTATGGCTACACCTTC. Translating gives CASAEANYGYTF.